This record covers a single T cell receptor (beta chain). As processed by the authors: Estimation of nucleated cell counts relied on the amplification of reference gene primers. The data were produced by immunoSEQ multiplex PCR, yet TCRdb's version contains in-frame clones alone and is incomplete. The V and J calls and clone size were taken over from that table, and D and trimming were inferred from the DNA. The table records a few hundred thousand clones, 85% of them present only once. The data are from a study of blood T cell repertoires in COVID-19. Study-level background: Acute and convalescent COVID-19 specimens originated in the United States, Italy and Spain.

Sequenced sample: peripheral blood. The receptor was derived from a human donor in a cohort sampled during active COVID-19.

This CDR3 reads CATSNLGVQPQHF. Here the CDR3 DNA reads TGTGCCACCAGCAATTTGGGAGTACAGCCCCAGCATTTT. The chain uses TRBV15 and TRBJ1-5; D is ambiguous. Between the trimmed V and J ends, which lost 4 bases and 7 bases, there was a span of 11 bases. The CDR3 contains 13 residues. Germline assignment: CDR1 LNHNV and CDR2 YYDKDF (reference sequence).